This T cell receptor beta chain was profiled in a study of OX40 agonist ivuxolimab in advanced cancers. Measured with immunoSEQ multiplex PCR; TCRdb has only the in-frame clones, and not every one. The sample has some 70,000 clones, 86% seen once. Worth noting for this clone: Its cognate antigen is unknown.

This CDR3 comprises 14 residues. The trim removed 5 bases at V and 6 bases at J, leaving 9 bases unmatched. CDR1 and CDR2 (germline): MNHNS, SASEGT. Overall study results and limits: The authors also found low normalized T-cell clonal expansion in some nonresponders. Expansion of clones was among the lowest in partial responders at 0.1-3.0 mg/kg.

The sequencing here drew on CD4+ or CD8+ T cells sorted from blood, taken in a trial of the OX40 agonist ivuxolimab. The receptor comes from an adult with an advanced solid tumor such as melanoma, head and neck, liver or kidney cancer. This chain joins TRBV6-1 and TRBJ1-1, with 7 positions matching TRBD1. This CDR3 reads CASSKGGGRPEAFF. The CDR3 region has the DNA TGTGCCAGCAGTAAAGGAGGGGGCAGACCTGAAGCTTTCTTT.